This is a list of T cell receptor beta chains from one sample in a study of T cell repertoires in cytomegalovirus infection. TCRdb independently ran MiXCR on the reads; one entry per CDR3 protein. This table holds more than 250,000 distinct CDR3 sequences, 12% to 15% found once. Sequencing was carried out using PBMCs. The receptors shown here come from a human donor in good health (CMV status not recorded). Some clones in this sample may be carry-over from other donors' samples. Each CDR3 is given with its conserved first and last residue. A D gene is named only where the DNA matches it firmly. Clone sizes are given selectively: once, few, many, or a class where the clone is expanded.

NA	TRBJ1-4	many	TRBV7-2	TGTGCCAGCAGCCCCCAACTCGGATGGCCTGGTGAAAAACTGTTTTTT	CASSPQLGWPGEKLFF
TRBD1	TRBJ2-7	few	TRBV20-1	TGCAGTGCTAGACAGGGGGCCTACTACGAGCAGTACTTC	CSARQGAYYEQYF
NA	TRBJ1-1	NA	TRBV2	TGTGCCAGCAGTGAAGCAGGGTTAAGGGCCACTGAAGCTTTCTTT	CASSEAGLRATEAFF
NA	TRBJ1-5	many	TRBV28	TGTGCCAGCAGAGGGCCAAATCAGCCCCAGCATTTT	CASRGPNQPQHF
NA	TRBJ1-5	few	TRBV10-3	TGTGCCATCAGTGACAGAAGCAATCAGCCCCAGCATTTT	CAISDRSNQPQHF
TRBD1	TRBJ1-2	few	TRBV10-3	TGTGCCATCAGTAAGGGGGCAGAAGGCTACACCTTC	CAISKGAEGYTF
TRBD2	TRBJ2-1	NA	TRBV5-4	TGTGCCAGCAGCTGGCCTAGCGGGAGTTACAATGAGCAGTTCTTC	CASSWPSGSYNEQFF
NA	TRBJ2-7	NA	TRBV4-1	TGCGCCAGCAGCCAAGTGGTGGTGCACTCCTACGAGCAGTACTTC	CASSQVVVHSYEQYF
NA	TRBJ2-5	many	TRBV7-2	TGTGCCAGCAGCTTTGCCGGGCCTGGGCAAGAGACCCAGTACTTC	CASSFAGPGQETQYF
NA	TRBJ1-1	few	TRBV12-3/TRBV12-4	TGTGCCAGCAGCCCAGGATCTACCTGGAGTGAAGCTTTCTTT	CASSPGSTWSEAFF
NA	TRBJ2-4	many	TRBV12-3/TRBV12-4	TGTGCCAGCAGCCGGGACCGGAACATTCAGTACTTC	CASSRDRNIQYF
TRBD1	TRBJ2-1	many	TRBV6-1	TGTGCCAGTTTGGTGGCAGGGGGCCGAAATGAGCAGTTCTTC	CASLVAGGRNEQFF
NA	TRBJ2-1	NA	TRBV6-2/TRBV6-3	TGTGCCAGCAGGATCCAACTCAATGAGCAGTTCTTC	CASRIQLNEQFF
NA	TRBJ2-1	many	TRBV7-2	TGTGCCAGCAGCCTCCCCATGTCGAGGGACCTTAGAAATGAGCAGTTCTTC	CASSLPMSRDLRNEQFF
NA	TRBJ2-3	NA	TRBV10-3	TGTGCCATCAGTCCAGGAGGCAGGTGGGACACAGATACGCAGTATTTT	CAISPGGRWDTDTQYF
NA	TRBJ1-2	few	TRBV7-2	TGTGCCAGCAGCTTAGGGGCCGGGTTACGGTATGGCTACACCTTC	CASSLGAGLRYGYTF
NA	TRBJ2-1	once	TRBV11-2	TGTGCCAGCAGCGCTAAGGGGTATGAGCAGTTCTTC	CASSAKGYEQFF
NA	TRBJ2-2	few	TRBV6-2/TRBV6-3	TGTGCCAGCAGTTGGGACTCGCCATCCGGGGAGCTGTTTTTT	CASSWDSPSGELFF
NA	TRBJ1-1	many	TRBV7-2	TGTGCCAGCAGCTTACAGGGTGGTGACCTGAACACTGAAGCTTTCTTT	CASSLQGGDLNTEAFF
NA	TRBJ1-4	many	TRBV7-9	TGTGCCAGCAGCTTAGGTCCGTCTACTAATGAAAAACTGTTTTTT	CASSLGPSTNEKLFF
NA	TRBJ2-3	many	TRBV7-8	TGTGCCAGCAGCTTAGAGATAGCGTGGGGCGCCTTCACAGATACGCAGTATTTT	CASSLEIAWGAFTDTQYF
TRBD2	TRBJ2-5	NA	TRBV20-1	TGCAGTACCCGGTCGGGAGGTGGAGAGACCCAGTACTTC	CSTRSGGGETQYF
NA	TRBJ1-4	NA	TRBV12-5	TGTGCTAGTGCAGGGACTAATGAAAAACTGTTTTTT	CASAGTNEKLFF
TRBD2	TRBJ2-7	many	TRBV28	TGTGCCAGCAGTTTAGCGGGAGGGCCTTTTTACGAGCAGTACTTC	CASSLAGGPFYEQYF
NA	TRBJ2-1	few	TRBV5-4	TGTGCCAGCAGCTTGATACTAGAAACCTACAATGAGCAGTTCTTC	CASSLILETYNEQFF
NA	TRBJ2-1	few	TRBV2	TGTGCCAGCAGTGAAAATCCCCTCTACAATGAGCAGTTCTTC	CASSENPLYNEQFF
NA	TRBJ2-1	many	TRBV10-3	TGTGCCATCAGTGAGCGGACCACCTACAATGAGCAGTTCTTC	CAISERTTYNEQFF
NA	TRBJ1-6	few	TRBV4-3	TGCGCCAGCAGCCATAACAGGGTTATTGAATCACCCCTCCACTTT	CASSHNRVIESPLHF
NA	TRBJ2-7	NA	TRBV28	TGTGCCACCCAAGTCCCCTCCTCCTACGAGCAGTACTTC	CATQVPSSYEQYF
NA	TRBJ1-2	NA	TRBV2	TGTGCCAGCAGTGAGACCGCAGGACCCTATGGCTACACCTTC	CASSETAGPYGYTF
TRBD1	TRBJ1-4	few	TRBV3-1	TGTGCCAGCAGCCGACGACAGGGAAATGAAAAACTGTTTTTT	CASSRRQGNEKLFF
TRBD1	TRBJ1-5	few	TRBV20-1	TGCAGTGCTCCAACGGGACAGTCAAATCAGCCCCAGCATTTT	CSAPTGQSNQPQHF
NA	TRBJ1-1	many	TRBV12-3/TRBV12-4	TGTGCCAGCAGTTTAGCGCAGCCGAACACTGAAGCTTTCTTT	CASSLAQPNTEAFF
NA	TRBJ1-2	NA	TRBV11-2	TGTGCCAGCAGCACCCCGAAGGGCTATGGCTACACCTTC	CASSTPKGYGYTF
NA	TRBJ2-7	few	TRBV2	TGTGCCAGCAGTGAAGTCTCAGGGGGGGGCGAGCAGTACTTC	CASSEVSGGGEQYF
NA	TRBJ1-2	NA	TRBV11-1	TGTGCCAGCAGCTCCACCAGGTTTGGTTCCAGCTATGGCTACACCTTC	CASSSTRFGSSYGYTF
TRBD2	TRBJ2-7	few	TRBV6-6	TGTGCCAGCAACCTAGCGGGGACCTACGAGCAGTACTTC	CASNLAGTYEQYF
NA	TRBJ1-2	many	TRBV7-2	TGTGCCAGCAGCCTAAGACCTCAGGGGTCGGGCAACTATGGCTACACCTTC	CASSLRPQGSGNYGYTF
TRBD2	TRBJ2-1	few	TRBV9	TGTGCCAGCAGCGTTGGTAGCGGGAGTAATGAGCAGTTCTTC	CASSVGSGSNEQFF
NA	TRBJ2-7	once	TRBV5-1	TGCGCCAGCAGGCAGGGCCTGTTCTCCTACGAGCAGTACTTC	CASRQGLFSYEQYF
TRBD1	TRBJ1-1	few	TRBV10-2	TGCGCCAGCAGGGTAGGGACAGGGGCGGACACTGAAGCTTTCTTT	CASRVGTGADTEAFF
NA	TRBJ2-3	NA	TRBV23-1	TGCGCCAGCAGTACAAACGTTGGCTGCACAGATACGCAGTATTTT	CASSTNVGCTDTQYF
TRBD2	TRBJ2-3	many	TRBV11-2	TGTGCCAGCCGACTAGCGGGGCCTTCAGATACGCAGTATTTT	CASRLAGPSDTQYF
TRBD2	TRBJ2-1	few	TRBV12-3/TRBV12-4	TGTGCCAGCAGCTCACCTCCTCTAGCGGCCTACAATGAGCAGTTCTTC	CASSSPPLAAYNEQFF
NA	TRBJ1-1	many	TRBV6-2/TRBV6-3	TGTGCCAGCAGTTACGGGCAGGGTAACACTGAAGCTTTCTTT	CASSYGQGNTEAFF
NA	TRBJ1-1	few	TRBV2	TGTGCCGGGCAGACAGCCAAAGCTTTCTTT	CAGQTAKAFF
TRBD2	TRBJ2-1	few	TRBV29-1	TGCAGCGTGGAGCTAGCGGGAGTTTTTTTCGGCGGCGACAATGAGCAGTTCTTC	CSVELAGVFFGGDNEQFF
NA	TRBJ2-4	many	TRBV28	TGTGCCAGCAGCCCTCCCCCAGGGAACATTCAGTACTTC	CASSPPPGNIQYF
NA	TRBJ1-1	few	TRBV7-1	TGTGCCAGCAGCCGGAACAGGGTCCGAGGCACTGAAGCTTTCTTT	CASSRNRVRGTEAFF
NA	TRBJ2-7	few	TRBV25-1	TGTGCCAGCAGTGAGGAGTTTTACGAGCAGTACTTC	CASSEEFYEQYF
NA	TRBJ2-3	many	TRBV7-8	TGTGCCAGCAGCAAGTCCCCGACGGTGGCCCAGCGGGGCACAGATACGCAGTATTTT	CASSKSPTVAQRGTDTQYF
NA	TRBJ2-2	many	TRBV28	TGTGCCAGCAGGATCAGGGACGGGGAGCTGTTTTTT	CASRIRDGELFF
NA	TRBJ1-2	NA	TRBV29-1	TGCAGCGTTGAAGGTCAGGGAGGCTATGGCTACACCTTC	CSVEGQGGYGYTF
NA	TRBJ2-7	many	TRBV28	TGTGCCAGCAGTTCCCCCACCGGTCTAGAGCAGTACTTC	CASSSPTGLEQYF